The 10 T cell receptor beta chains below come from one sample, sequenced in a study of T-cell memory formation after mild COVID-19. TCRdb redid the calling of the 5' RACE reads with MiXCR, one entry per CDR3 protein. The table shows hundreds of thousands of distinct CDR3 sequences, with about 15% occurring only once. The sequencing input was PBMCs or a T cell subset sorted from them (not recorded which). The receptors stem from a man aged 18-30 years who had mild COVID-19 (a few samples of this study predate the infection). Cell type and time point are not known.

This clonotype was recorded a few times. A junction end diverges from the germline sequence, so it may reflect a read error. CDR3: CASSITRDEDTEAFF. CDR3 DNA sequence: TGTGCCAGCAGCATAACCCGGGACGAAGACACTGAAGCTTTCTTT. The genes are TRBV7-3 and TRBJ1-1; D is possibly TRBD1 (5 bases). The CDR3 contains 15 residues. Per germline, CDR1 SGHTA and CDR2 FQGTGA.

V gene TRBV6-2 or TRBV6-3 combines with J gene TRBJ1-5; D not resolved. Trimming took off 4 bases at V and 6 bases at J, with 19 bases between the two ends. The CDR3 extends over 16 amino acids. CDR1 MNHEY and CDR2 SVGEGT come from the germline V gene. This chain's CDR3 is CASSFLITREFQPQHF. CDR3 bases: TGTGCCAGCAGTTTCCTAATAACCCGGGAGTTTCAGCCCCAGCATTTT.

The chain links TRBV24-1 to TRBJ2-1; D unresolved. The CDR3 spans 15 residues. V lost 3 bases and J lost 7, with 15 bases in between. Per the germline V gene, CDR1 is KGHDR and CDR2 is SFDVKD. CDR3 sequence reads: CATSDGRARPNEQFF. In DNA, the CDR3 is TGTGCCACCAGTGATGGCCGGGCCCGACCGAATGAGCAGTTCTTC.

The CDR3 sequence: CASSEGDSNQPQHF. For the CDR3, the DNA is TGTGCCAGCAGCGAGGGAGATAGCAATCAGCCCCAGCATTTT. The chain employs TRBV9 and TRBJ1-5; D uncertain. V dropped 3 bases and J dropped 0 bases, with 7 bases sitting between them. Germline V gene sequence: CDR1 SGDLS, CDR2 YYNGEE. The length of the CDR3 is 14 residues.

This clonotype turned up a few times. This chain joins TRBV2 and TRBJ2-7; TRBD1 or TRBD2 may be the D gene (5 bases each). The CDR3 has 14 amino acids. The germline V gene encodes CDR1 SNHLY and CDR2 FYNNEI. Trimming removed 4 bases at V and 4 bases at J, with 14 bases between. CDR3 in DNA: TGTGCCAGCAGTGGAGGGGATCTCCCGTACGAGCAGTACGTC. Translated, it gives CASSGGDLPYEQYV.

Worth noting for this clonotype: An end of the junction differs from the germline gene, which may be a read error. The V gene is TRBV5-5, the J gene TRBJ1-2; possible D gene TRBD1, 5 bases. CDR1 and CDR2 from the germline V gene are SGHKS and YYEKEE (reference sequence). This CDR3 has 14 residues. This CDR3 reads CASSFVIPGRGYTF. The CDR3 DNA follows: TGTGCCAGCAGCTTTGTGATCCCAGGGCGCGGCTACACTTTC.

The table lists this clonotype with a few counts. The chain combines TRBV25-1 with TRBJ2-2, with unresolved D. From germline, CDR1 is MGHDK and CDR2 SYGVNS. Trimming removed 3 bases from V and 3 bases from J, with 8 bases in between. This CDR3 comprises 14 residues. The CDR3 protein is CASSELGHTGELFF. CDR3 nucleotide sequence: TGTGCCAGCAGTGAGTTAGGACACACCGGGGAGCTGTTTTTT.

V and J are TRBV20-1 and TRBJ2-2; D is perhaps TRBD2 (6 bases). The ends were cut back, 0 bases at V and 1 base at J, with 21 bases in the middle. Germline loops: CDR1 DFQATT, CDR2 SNEGSKA (reference sequence). The CDR3 contains 19 residues. This CDR3 is CSARDLIGGVYLNTGELFF. The CDR3 DNA follows: TGCAGTGCTAGAGATCTTATCGGCGGGGTGTACCTGAACACCGGGGAGCTGTTTTTT.

CDR3 nucleotide sequence: TGTGCCAGCAGCTCCTCCATGAGCTCTGGAAACACCATATATTTT. This encodes CASSSSMSSGNTIYF. J is TRBJ1-3 and V is TRBV11-2; D is unclear. CDR1 SGHAT and CDR2 FQNNGV come from the germline V gene. Deletions cut 4 bases from V and 0 bases from J, with 10 bases between. There are 15 residues in the CDR3.

This clonotype was seen many times. The chain is built from TRBV5-1 and TRBJ1-4; TRBD1 matches 7 bases. V was clipped by 2 bases and J by 8 bases; unmatched bases: 6. The CDR3 is 14 residues long. The germline CDR1 and CDR2 sequences are SGHRS and YFSETQ. CDR3 protein: CASSFDRVDEKLFF. For the CDR3, the DNA is TGCGCCAGCAGCTTTGACAGGGTGGACGAAAAACTGTTTTTT.